The 21 T cell receptor beta chains in this list originate from one sample, sequenced in a study of T cells after yellow fever vaccination. TCRdb analysed the 5' RACE reads with MiXCR anew, one entry per CDR3 protein. The table records 240,000 or so distinct CDR3 sequences, less than 9% of them present only once. Here the sequenced sample was CD4+ T cells sorted from PBMCs, taken 15 days after the yellow fever booster vaccination. Receptors originate from a man younger than 45 who received the YFV17D yellow fever vaccine.

This clonotype has just a few counts. The genes are TRBV19 and TRBJ1-5; D is possibly TRBD1 (5 bases). This CDR3 is 15 amino acids long. Germline CDR1 is LNHDA and CDR2 is SQIVND (reference sequence). Trimming cost V 5 bases and J 7 bases, with 18 bases left between them. Written as DNA, the CDR3 is TGTGCCAGTAGTTCCCGCCGCGGGGGGGACCAGCCCCAGCATTTT. Its translation is CASSSRRGGDQPQHF.

This chain links TRBV12-3 or TRBV12-4 with TRBJ1-1; TRBD1 is a possible D gene (6 bases). The ends were cut back, 6 bases at V and 7 bases at J, with 15 bases in the middle. This CDR3 spans 13 amino acids. CDR3 sequence: CASSRTGNGEAFF. The CDR3 nucleotides read TGTGCCAGCAGCCGTACAGGGAATGGTGAAGCTTTCTTT.

The rearrangement links TRBV20-1 to TRBJ2-1; 8 positions match TRBD2. Germline loops: CDR1 DFQATT, CDR2 SNEGSKA (reference sequence). Trimming at V came to 3 bases and at J to 1 base, leaving 2 bases not matched to a gene. This CDR3 is 14 amino acids long. This chain's CDR3 is CSASGRASYNEQFF. The CDR3 DNA follows: TGCAGTGCTAGCGGGAGGGCATCCTACAATGAGCAGTTCTTC.

V gene TRBV7-2 combines with J gene TRBJ2-3; 14 bases map to TRBD2. Trimming at V came to 5 bases and at J to 4 bases, leaving 5 bases not matched to a gene. The CDR3 spans 16 residues. In germline, CDR1 is SGHTA, CDR2 FQGNSA. CDR3 DNA sequence: TGTGCCAGCAGCCCGAGACTAGCGGGAGGGGCAGATACGCAGTATTTT. It yields the protein CASSPRLAGGADTQYF.

The chain is built from TRBV28 and TRBJ1-1; maybe TRBD1 (5 bases). The CDR3 is 14 amino acids. In germline, CDR1 is MDHEN, CDR2 SYDVKM. Trimming cost V 6 bases and J 1 base, with 12 bases left between them. CDR3 region: CASRNGGGNTEAFF. The CDR3 DNA reads as TGTGCCAGCAGAAACGGGGGGGGGAACACTGAAGCTTTCTTT.

CDR3 protein: CASSLGTGQYGYTF. The CDR3 nucleotides read TGTGCCAGCAGCTTGGGGACAGGGCAGTATGGCTACACCTTC. The chain combines TRBV7-2 with TRBJ1-2; 9 nucleotides agree with TRBD1. The CDR3 has 14 amino acids. In germline, CDR1 is SGHTA, CDR2 FQGNSA. V gave up 3 bases and J gave up 5 bases; unmatched junction bases: 4.

This clonotype was recorded at least ten times. The chain employs TRBV30 and TRBJ2-7; 8 bases map to TRBD1. Unmatched junction bases numbered 7, after V lost 3 bases and J lost 0 bases. Germline lookup yields CDR1 GTSNPN and CDR2 SVGIG (reference sequence). The CDR3 is 15 residues long. The CDR3, as DNA: TGTGCCTGGAGCGGTGACAGGGGCAGCTCCTACGAGCAGTACTTC. Translating it yields CAWSGDRGSSYEQYF.

This clonotype was observed a few times. The chain carries TRBV4-2 and TRBJ2-6; 8 nucleotides line up with TRBD1. V lost 3 bases, J lost 2 bases, and 3 bases stayed unmatched. Germline CDR1 reads LGHNA; CDR2 reads YNFKEQ. The length of the CDR3 is 16 residues. The CDR3 sequence: CASSHRQGTGANVLTF. Here the CDR3 DNA reads TGTGCCAGCAGCCACAGACAGGGGACTGGGGCCAACGTCCTGACTTTC.

V is TRBV15 and J is TRBJ1-5; D is unclear. The CDR3 consists of 13 residues. Germline V CDR1 and CDR2: LNHNV, YYDKDF (reference sequence). The V end lost 4 bases, the J end lost 4 bases, and 8 bases lay between the germline ends. The CDR3: CATSTGRNQPQHF. The CDR3 region has the DNA TGTGCCACCAGCACGGGCAGGAATCAGCCCCAGCATTTT.

The chain is built from TRBV20-1 and TRBJ2-3; possibly TRBD1 or TRBD2 for D (5 bases each). Trimming cost V 5 bases and J 1 base, with 13 bases left between them. The germline CDR1 and CDR2 sequences are DFQATT and SNEGSKA (reference sequence). This CDR3 comprises 14 residues. Here the CDR3 reads CSAPWGSGTDTQYF. The CDR3 nucleotides read TGCAGTGCTCCATGGGGGAGTGGCACAGATACGCAGTATTTT.

The V gene is TRBV9, the J gene TRBJ2-6; D is ambiguous. The CDR3 contains 19 residues. CDR1 and CDR2 from the germline V gene are SGDLS and YYNGEE. V was shortened by 1 base and J by 0 bases, with 17 bases between the two germline ends. CDR3 region: CASSVFFSRTFSGANVLTF. The CDR3 DNA reads TGTGCCAGCAGCGTATTTTTTTCAAGGACCTTCTCTGGGGCCAACGTCCTGACTTTC.

Concerning this clonotype: A junction end diverges from the germline sequence, so it may reflect a read error. The rearrangement uses TRBV6-2 or TRBV6-3 and TRBJ2-6; maybe TRBD2 (6 bases). There are 15 residues in the CDR3. From germline, CDR1 is MNHEY and CDR2 SVGEGT. CDR3 residues: CASAPTSSGANVLTF. CDR3 DNA sequence: TGTGCCAGTGCCCCCACTAGCTCTGGGGCGAACGTCCTGACTTTC.

This clonotype was seen many times. The V and J genes are TRBV20-1 and TRBJ2-7; 8 nucleotides match TRBD2. Germline CDR1 DFQATT, CDR2 SNEGSKA (reference sequence). After removal of 1 base from V and 2 bases from J, the junction contained 1 base not matched to a gene. CDR3 length: 13 amino acids. The CDR3 sequence: CSARGAGAYEQYF. The CDR3 nucleotides read TGCAGTGCTAGAGGAGCGGGAGCCTACGAGCAGTACTTC.

This clonotype was counted a few times. The rearrangement uses TRBV5-1 and TRBJ1-1; tentative D call: TRBD1 (5 bases). V lost 0 bases to trimming and J lost 0 bases, with 9 bases between them. Germline CDR1 and CDR2: SGHRS and YFSETQ. The CDR3 is made up of 15 amino acids. CDR3 sequence (DNA): TGCGCCAGCAGCTTGGGGGACCTTCTGAACACTGAAGCTTTCTTT. It encodes CASSLGDLLNTEAFF.

In its sample, this clonotype was seen a few times. The chain uses TRBV3-1 and TRBJ1-4; possible D gene TRBD1, 5 bases. Germline V gene sequence: CDR1 LGHDT, CDR2 YNNKEL (reference sequence). V was cut by 6 bases and J by 8 bases, with 19 bases left in between. This CDR3 region has 15 residues. The CDR3 here is CASSPSGGASEKLFF. The CDR3 DNA reads TGTGCCAGCAGTCCCAGCGGGGGTGCTTCGGAAAAACTGTTTTTT.

This clonotype was picked up many times. This sequence joins TRBV5-1 and TRBJ2-5; TRBD1 agrees at 8 bases. This CDR3 is built from 14 residues. With V trimmed by 4 bases and J by 2 bases, 4 bases remained unmatched. Germline V CDR1 and CDR2: SGHRS, YFSETQ. CDR3: CASSPGQGQETQYF. As DNA, the CDR3 is TGCGCCAGCAGCCCCGGACAGGGACAAGAGACCCAGTACTTC. The full variable domain, with the rest looked up from reference TRBV5-1 and TRBJ2-5, is KAGVTQTPRYLIKTRGQQVTLSCSPISGHRSVSWYQQTPGQGLQFLFEYFSETQRNKGNFPGRFSGRQFSNSRSEMNVSTLELGDSALYLCASSPGQGQETQYFGPGTRLLVL.

In this sample, this clonotype turned up a few times. CDR3 coding DNA: TGCAGTGCTAGGCCTCCGGGACAAGGGTTGGGGCCCCAGCATTTT. As protein: CSARPPGQGLGPQHF. This chain uses TRBV20-1 with TRBJ1-5; D is possibly TRBD1 (6 bases). The CDR3 consists of 15 residues. The germline CDR1 and CDR2 sequences are DFQATT and SNEGSKA (reference sequence). Trimming left V 3 bases short and J 9 bases short, with 21 bases between.

This chain links TRBV20-1 with TRBJ1-5; D is perhaps TRBD1 (5 bases). This CDR3 contains 14 residues. V shed 0 bases and J shed 7 bases, with 13 bases lying between them. Germline CDR1 reads DFQATT; CDR2 reads SNEGSKA (reference sequence). CDR3 amino acids: CSARDGHYEQPQHF. CDR3 bases: TGCAGTGCTAGAGATGGACACTATGAGCAGCCCCAGCATTTT.

The chain uses TRBV5-1 and TRBJ2-2; 9 bases agree with TRBD2. Looked up from germline, CDR1 is SGHRS and CDR2 is YFSETQ. This CDR3 is 14 amino acids long. The V segment lost 7 bases and the J segment 4 bases; nucleotides outside the gene matches: 5. The CDR3 nucleotides are TGCGCCAGCTCGAGACTAGCGGCCACCGGGGAGCTGTTTTTT. Protein sequence: CASSRLAATGELFF. The full variable domain, its missing parts supplied by reference TRBV5-1 and TRBJ2-2, is KAGVTQTPRYLIKTRGQQVTLSCSPISGHRSVSWYQQTPGQGLQFLFEYFSETQRNKGNFPGRFSGRQFSNSRSEMNVSTLELGDSALYLCASSRLAATGELFFGEGSRLTVL.

The chain employs TRBV20-1 and TRBJ2-3, with 15 bases lining up with TRBD2. CDR3 length equals 14 residues. Germline CDR1 reads DFQATT; CDR2 reads SNEGSKA (reference sequence). Here the CDR3 DNA reads TGCAGCGTCTCCGGGACTAGCGGGAGGGATACGCAGTATTTT. As protein: CSVSGTSGRDTQYF.

The rearrangement links TRBV3-1 to TRBJ2-1, with 12 bases fitting TRBD2. Trimming at V came to 5 bases and at J to 10 bases, leaving 12 bases not matched to a gene. CDR1 is LGHDT and CDR2 is YNNKEL in the germline V gene (reference sequence). The CDR3 runs 16 residues. Written as DNA, the CDR3 is TGTGCCAGCAGCTCACAAGGACTAGCGGGATGGTCCGAGCAGTTCTTC. This encodes CASSSQGLAGWSEQFF.